One T cell receptor (beta chain) is described in this entry. Its antigen is not known. The data were taken from a study of CD8 T cells in ankylosing spondylitis. Broader study findings: Disease-associated clones were CD8+ and fairly uncommon in peripheral blood. Within matched ankylosing spondylitis synovial fluid, disease-linked clones were reportedly significantly enriched. Fewer than ten highly homologous variants made up a TCR beta motif, and this motif appeared characteristic of ankylosing spondylitis blood.

Deletions cut 3 bases from V and 3 bases from J, with 14 bases between. Germline values: CDR1 DFQATT, CDR2 SNEGSKA (reference sequence). The CDR3 has 14 residues. Quantitative 5'-RACE with molecular barcodes was used to make the TCR beta libraries. TCRdb re-derived calls from the 5' RACE reads in MiXCR, one entry per CDR3 protein. In the table there are more than 200,000 distinct CDR3 sequences, roughly a quarter of which are singletons. V is TRBV20-1 and J is TRBJ1-2; D is perhaps TRBD1 (5 bases). The receptor was isolated from a male donor with ankylosing spondylitis or in good health (not recorded which). The sequenced sample was blood, either unsorted or a sorted T cell fraction (not recorded which). CDR3 residues: CSARGEGTYYGYTF. The CDR3 nucleotides are TGCAGTGCTAGGGGGGAGGGAACGTACTATGGCTACACCTTC.